Detailed here is one T cell receptor beta chain. The antigen remains undetermined. This CDR3 region has 12 residues. Trimming left V 6 bases short and J 6 bases short, with 8 bases between. Germline assignment: CDR1 SNHLY and CDR2 FYNNEI. The data were obtained in a study of T cell responses to AZD1222 COVID-19 vaccine. General study results and limits: In a largely white British group with more females than males, clonal diversity was possibly underestimated. Elevations in Spike-specific TCR breadth and depth followed administration of two AZD1222 doses. Seropositive at baseline were only a handful of AZD1222 recipients. The study found vaccine-associated CD4 TCRs spanning spike, dominant at 160-218 and 743-854.

Sequencing used immunoSEQ multiplex PCR; TCRdb keeps in-frame clones, though not all of them. The repertoire has 80,000 or so clones, 60% to 85% of them found once; the top ten carry roughly 28%. The V gene is TRBV2, the J gene TRBJ1-4, with no clear D. The receptor was derived from an adult who received the MenACWY meningococcal vaccine as a control. The sequences come from peripheral blood, collected 28 days after the second dose of the MenACWY control vaccine. The CDR3 nucleotides read TGTGCCAGCAGGATTAGGGATGAAAAACTGTTTTTT. It is translated as CASRIRDEKLFF.